What follows are 17 T cell receptor beta chains derived from one specimen sequenced in a study of blood T cell repertoires in COVID-19. Libraries were prepared by immunoSEQ multiplex PCR; TCRdb keeps only in-frame clonotypes and omits some of them. The sample contains tens of thousands of clones, 65% to 70% of which appear only once. Sequenced: peripheral blood. These receptors came from a human donor in a cohort sampled during active COVID-19.

The gene calls are TRBV18 and TRBJ2-5; TRBD1 agrees at 7 bases. Trimming cost V 4 bases and J 2 bases; bases outside gene matches: 13. The CDR3 spans 17 residues. Germline V gene lookup returns CDR1 KGHSH and CDR2 LQKENI. The CDR3 DNA follows: TGTGCCAGCTCACTAAACACTGGACAGGCGCCACAAGAGACCCAGTACTTC. It encodes CASSLNTGQAPQETQYF.

This chain connects TRBV19 to TRBJ1-5; 9 positions match TRBD1. The V and J ends lost 7 bases and 1 base, in that order; junction bases with no gene match: 14. This CDR3 spans 18 amino acids. Germline values: CDR1 LNHDA, CDR2 SQIVND (reference sequence). The CDR3 loop is CASTRTGTGLFSNQPQHF. The CDR3 DNA sequence: TGTGCCAGTACCCGCACCGGGACAGGGTTGTTCAGCAATCAGCCCCAGCATTTT. Using reference TRBV19 and TRBJ1-5 for the parts outside the CDR3, the full variable domain is DGGITQSPKYLFRKEGQNVTLSCEQNLNHDAMYWYRQDPGQGLRLIYYSQIVNDFQKGDIAEGYSVSREKKESFPLTVTSAQKNPTAFYLCASTRTGTGLFSNQPQHFGDGTRLSIL.

In this sample, this clone turned up once. This chain links TRBV7-9 with TRBJ1-2, with D possibly TRBD1 on 6 matching bases. The CDR3 is made up of 11 amino acids. V gave up 5 bases and J gave up 6 bases, with 7 bases separating them. The germline V gene encodes CDR1 SEHNR and CDR2 FQNEAQ (reference sequence). Here the CDR3 DNA reads TGTGCCAGCAGCAACAGGGATGGCTACACCTTC. Encoded protein: CASSNRDGYTF.

This sequence joins TRBV7-8 and TRBJ1-1, with a possible D match to TRBD1 (5 bases). This CDR3 contains 15 residues. Germline CDR1 and CDR2: SGHVS and FQNEAQ. V was pared by 3 bases and J by 1 base, with 12 bases between. CDR3 sequence (DNA): TGTGCCAGCAGCTTGTCAGGGTACGGGAACACTGAAGCTTTCTTT. It translates to CASSLSGYGNTEAFF.

This chain uses TRBV24-1 with TRBJ2-3; D possibly corresponds to TRBD1 (6 bases). Looked up from germline, CDR1 is KGHDR and CDR2 is SFDVKD. This CDR3 region has 13 residues. Between the trimmed V and J ends, which lost 7 bases and 6 bases, there was a span of 13 bases. CDR3 nucleotide sequence: TGTGCCACCAGAGCAGGGGCTGGGGATACGCAGTATTTT. Translation: CATRAGAGDTQYF.

This clone was observed once. This chain uses TRBV29-1 with TRBJ1-2, with D tentatively TRBD1 (5 bases). CDR1 and CDR2 (germline): SQVTM, ANQGSEA. Trimming took 5 bases from V and 4 from J, leaving 14 bases between them. The CDR3 consists of 13 residues. Written as DNA, the CDR3 is TGCAGCGTTCAACCCGGGGGTGGCTATGGCTACACCTTC. Its protein is CSVQPGGGYGYTF. The variable domain in full, completed from reference TRBV29-1 and TRBJ1-2, reads SAVISQKPSRDICQRGTSLTIQCQVDSQVTMMFWYRQQPGQSLTLIATANQGSEATYESGFVIDKFPISRPNLTFSTLTVSNMSPEDSSIYLCSVQPGGGYGYTFGSGTRLTVV.

This clone has only a few counts. V is TRBV2 and J is TRBJ1-3; no clear D. This CDR3 has 12 amino acids. From germline, CDR1 is SNHLY and CDR2 FYNNEI. V lost 6 bases and J lost 3, with 6 bases in between. The CDR3 is CASSRDGNTIYF. The CDR3 region has the DNA TGTGCCAGCAGCCGGGATGGAAACACCATATATTTT.

Regarding this clone: A read error is the likely source, as a far larger clone sits one nucleotide away. This chain uses TRBV11-3 with TRBJ2-1, with 11 positions matching TRBD2. Germline CDR1 SGHNT, CDR2 YENEEA. CDR3 length equals 15 residues. CDR3 protein: CARSFSGGGGNEQFF. The CDR3, as DNA: TGTGCCCGCAGCTTTAGCGGGGGGGGCGGGAATGAGCAGTTCTTC.

V is TRBV7-2 and J is TRBJ1-3; TRBD1 matches 8 bases. Trimming took 2 bases from V and 2 from J; bases not matched to a gene: 8. The V gene's germline CDR1 is SGHTA and CDR2 FQGNSA. This CDR3 is 17 amino acids long. CDR3 amino acids: CASSLQGRGLTGNTIYF. The CDR3 bases are TGTGCCAGCAGCTTACAGGGCAGGGGGCTGACTGGAAACACCATATATTTT.

The chain links TRBV19 to TRBJ1-2; D possibly corresponds to TRBD1 (6 bases). CDR1 and CDR2 (germline): LNHDA, SQIVND (reference sequence). V lost 4 bases and J lost 8, with 20 bases in between. The CDR3 sequence is 15 residues long. The CDR3: CASSTTRGQGGGYTF. The DNA for the CDR3 is TGTGCCAGTAGTACAACCAGGGGACAAGGCGGCGGCTACACCTTC.

The V call is TRBV15, the J call TRBJ2-6, with unresolved D. Germline CDR1 LNHNV, CDR2 YYDKDF (reference sequence). This CDR3 is built from 15 residues. V was trimmed by 0 bases and J by 1 base, leaving 4 bases between them. The CDR3 DNA reads TGTGCCACCAGCAGAGAAGCATCTGGGGCCAACGTCCTGACTTTC. This codes for CATSREASGANVLTF.

This clone was seen a handful of times. V and J are TRBV15 and TRBJ2-7; the match to TRBD2 covers 7 bases. The J segment lost 0 bases and the V segment lost 6 bases, leaving 2 bases of the junction unmatched. Per the germline V gene, CDR1 is LNHNV and CDR2 is YYDKDF (reference sequence). There are 13 residues in the CDR3. The CDR3 DNA reads as TGTGCCACCAGGGGGGGGGACTCCTACGAGCAGTACTTC. Translated, it gives CATRGGDSYEQYF.

The CDR3 DNA is TGTGCCAGCAGTTACTCGAACAGGGGTGCAGGGGGCTACACCTTC. Amino acids: CASSYSNRGAGGYTF. This chain uses TRBV6-5 with TRBJ1-2; 7 nucleotides line up with TRBD1. V gave up 0 bases and J gave up 8 bases; unmatched junction bases: 9. The V gene's germline CDR1 is MNHEY and CDR2 SVGAGI. The CDR3 is 15 residues long.

The J gene is TRBJ1-3, the V gene TRBV13, with 7 bases matching TRBD1. The CDR3 has 15 residues. Germline V gene lookup returns CDR1 PRHDT and CDR2 FYEKMQ (reference sequence). After removal of 8 bases from V and 0 bases from J, the junction contained 7 bases not matched to a gene. The CDR3 is CASVSGQFSGNTIYF. CDR3 sequence (DNA): TGTGCCAGCGTCTCGGGACAGTTCTCTGGAAACACCATATATTTT.

The V call is TRBV6-2 or TRBV6-3, the J call TRBJ2-3; D ambiguous. The CDR3 has 13 amino acids. The ends were cut back, 6 bases at V and 0 bases at J, with 7 bases in the middle. In germline, CDR1 is MNHEY, CDR2 SVGEGT. Here the CDR3 DNA reads TGTGCCAGCAGCGCTATTAGCACAGATACGCAGTATTTT. This translates into CASSAISTDTQYF.

The chain has TRBV5-6 and TRBJ2-1, with D tentatively TRBD1 (5 bases). V shed 6 bases and J shed 0 bases, with 10 bases lying between them. Germline lookup yields CDR1 SGHDT and CDR2 YYEEEE. This CDR3 comprises 14 residues. As DNA, the CDR3 is TGTGCCAGCACCCCCAGGGCCTCCTACAATGAGCAGTTCTTC. It encodes CASTPRASYNEQFF.

This clone was detected a few times. This chain links TRBV7-2 with TRBJ2-7; 12 bases fit TRBD2. CDR1 and CDR2 (germline): SGHTA, FQGNSA. The CDR3 spans 16 residues. The V and J ends lost 5 bases and 5 bases, in that order; junction bases with no gene match: 10. The CDR3 coding sequence is TGTGCCAGCAGCATTTCGACTAGCGGGGGCCCCCACGAGCAGTACTTC. Translation: CASSISTSGGPHEQYF.